The clone carrying this T cell receptor (beta chain) was recorded a few times. Its antigen remains unknown. The data belong to a study of beta chain features in type 1 diabetes. The sequenced template was cDNA made from the entire isolated RNA. Sequenced by immunoSEQ multiplex PCR; TCRdb stores in-frame clones only, minus some. The profile shows some 270,000 clones, approximately 8.1% of them singletons. Findings of the study overall: Any PCR bias toward short templates would affect both groups alike.

The germline CDR1 and CDR2 sequences are MGHDK and SYGVNS. The CDR3 has 15 residues. The trim removed 7 bases at V and 1 base at J, leaving 5 bases unmatched. This sequence joins TRBV25-1 and TRBJ2-1; TRBD1 matches 9 bases. The specimen sequenced was central memory CD4+ T cells from blood. The TCR was taken from a woman between 18 and 29 years old in good health. CDR3 protein: CASNDRGGSYNEQFF. The CDR3 DNA sequence: TGTGCCAGCAATGACAGGGGGGGTTCCTACAATGAGCAGTTCTTC.